This T cell receptor beta chain is from a study of blood T cell repertoires in COVID-19. As for the study in general: COVID-19 samples collected from the United States, Italy and Spain covered acute and convalescent phases. T cells, B-cell-depleted T cells, or PBMCs provided the cDNA or gDNA that served as material.

Produced via immunoSEQ multiplex PCR; TCRdb's table is partial and in-frame only. The sample carries 300,000 to 350,000 clones, around 87% recorded once. The count of this clone is one. This CDR3 contains 14 residues. V was shortened by 6 bases and J by 5 bases, with 16 bases between the two germline ends. The germline CDR1 and CDR2 sequences are MGHRA and YSYEKL. The sequencing sample was made of peripheral blood. This sequence was found in a woman in her forties or fifties with COVID-19, enrolled during active disease. This rearrangement joins TRBV4-1 to TRBJ2-5; D is perhaps TRBD2 (6 bases). For the CDR3, the DNA is TGCGCCAGCAGAATAAAGGAGGGGCGGGAGACCCAGTACTTC. Translated, it gives CASRIKEGRETQYF.